The next 3 T cell receptor beta chains were all read from a single sample in a study of blood T cells in healthy people across ages. Sample-barcoded 5' priming and a J-beta primer mix drove a second PCR of roughly 7 to 11 cycles. TCRdb re-derived calls from the 5' RACE reads in MiXCR, one entry per CDR3 protein. The data contain 1 million or so distinct CDR3 sequences, under 30% of them singletons. The same data also contributed to another study, on T cells of mothers and their children.

Source material: blood. These receptors were taken from a girl aged 2-10 years in good health.

V usage is TRBV28 and J usage is TRBJ1-4; D may be TRBD1 (5 bases). The CDR3 has 17 amino acids. The V and J ends lost 8 bases and 3 bases respectively, with 22 bases between them. CDR1 is MDHEN and CDR2 is SYDVKM in the germline V gene. The CDR3 here is CASGGTERVAANEKLFF. The CDR3 DNA sequence: TGTGCCAGCGGCGGGACGGAGCGTGTAGCAGCTAATGAAAAACTGTTTTTT.

For this clonotype: At one of its ends the junction is not consistent with the germline gene, which may arise from a read error. The chain couples TRBV29-1 to TRBJ1-1, with D tentatively TRBD1 (5 bases). The CDR3 is made up of 14 amino acids. The germline V gene has CDR1 SQVTM and CDR2 ANQGSEA. The CDR3 reads CSVSADSVNTEAFF. DNA of the CDR3: TGCAGCGTTTCCGCAGACAGTGTAAACACTGAAGCCTTCTTT.

The chain combines TRBV5-1 with TRBJ1-2, with D possibly matching TRBD1 (5 bases). Trimming took off 4 bases at V and 4 bases at J, with 14 bases between the two ends. The CDR3 is made up of 14 amino acids. Germline-derived CDR1 and CDR2 are SGHRS and YFSETQ. Written as DNA, the CDR3 is TGCGCCAGCAGCGCCGAAGGGGAGGGCTATGGCTACACCTTC. Protein product: CASSAEGEGYGYTF.